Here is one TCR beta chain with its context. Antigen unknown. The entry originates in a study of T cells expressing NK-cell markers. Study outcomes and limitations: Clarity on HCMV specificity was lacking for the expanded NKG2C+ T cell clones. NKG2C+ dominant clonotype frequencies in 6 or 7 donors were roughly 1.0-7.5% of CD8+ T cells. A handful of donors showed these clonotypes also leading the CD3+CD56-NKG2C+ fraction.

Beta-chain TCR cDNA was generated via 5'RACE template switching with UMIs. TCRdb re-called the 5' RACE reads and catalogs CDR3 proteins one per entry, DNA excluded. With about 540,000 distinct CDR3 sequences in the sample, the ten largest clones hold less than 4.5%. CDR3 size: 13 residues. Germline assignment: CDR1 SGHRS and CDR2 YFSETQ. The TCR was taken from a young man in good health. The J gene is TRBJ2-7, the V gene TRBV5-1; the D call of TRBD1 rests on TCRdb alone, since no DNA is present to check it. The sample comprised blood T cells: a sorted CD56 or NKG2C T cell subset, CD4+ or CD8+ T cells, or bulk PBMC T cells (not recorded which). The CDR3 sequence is CASSLDRPGEQYF.